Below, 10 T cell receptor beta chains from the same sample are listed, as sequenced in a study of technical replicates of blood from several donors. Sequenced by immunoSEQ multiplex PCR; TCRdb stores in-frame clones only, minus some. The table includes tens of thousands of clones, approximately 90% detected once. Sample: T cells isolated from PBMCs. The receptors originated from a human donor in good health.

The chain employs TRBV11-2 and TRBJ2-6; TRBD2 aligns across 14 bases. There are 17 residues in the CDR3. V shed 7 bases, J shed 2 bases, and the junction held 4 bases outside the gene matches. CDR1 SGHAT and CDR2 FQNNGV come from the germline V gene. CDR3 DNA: TGTGCCAGCACCCTGGGACTAGCGGGGGCTGGGGCCAACGTCCTGACTTTC. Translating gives CASTLGLAGAGANVLTF.

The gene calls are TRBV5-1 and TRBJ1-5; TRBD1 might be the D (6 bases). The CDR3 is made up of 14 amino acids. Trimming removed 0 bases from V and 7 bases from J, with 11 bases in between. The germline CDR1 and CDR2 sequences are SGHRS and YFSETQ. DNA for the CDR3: TGCGCCAGCAGCTTGGGGGGGCTTTGGCAGCCCCAGCATTTT. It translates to CASSLGGLWQPQHF.

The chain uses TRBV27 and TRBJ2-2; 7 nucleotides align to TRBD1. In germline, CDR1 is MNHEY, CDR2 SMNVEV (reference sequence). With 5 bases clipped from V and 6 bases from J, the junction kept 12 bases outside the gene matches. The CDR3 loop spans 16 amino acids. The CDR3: CASSATGELGAGELFF. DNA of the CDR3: TGTGCCAGCAGTGCAACAGGGGAATTAGGAGCCGGGGAGCTGTTTTTT.

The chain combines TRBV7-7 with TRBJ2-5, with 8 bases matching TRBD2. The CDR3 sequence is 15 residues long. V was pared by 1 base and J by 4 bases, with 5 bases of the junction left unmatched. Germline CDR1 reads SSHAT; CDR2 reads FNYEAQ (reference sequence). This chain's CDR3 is CASSLGGGQGETQYF. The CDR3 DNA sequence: TGTGCCAGCAGCTTAGGCGGGGGGCAGGGAGAGACCCAGTACTTC. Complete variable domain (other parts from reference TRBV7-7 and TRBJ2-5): GAGVSQSPRYKVTKRGQDVTLRCDPISSHATLYWYQQALGQGPEFLTYFNYEAQPDKSGLPSDRFSAERPEGSISTLTIQRTEQRDSAMYRCASSLGGGQGETQYFGPGTRLLVL.

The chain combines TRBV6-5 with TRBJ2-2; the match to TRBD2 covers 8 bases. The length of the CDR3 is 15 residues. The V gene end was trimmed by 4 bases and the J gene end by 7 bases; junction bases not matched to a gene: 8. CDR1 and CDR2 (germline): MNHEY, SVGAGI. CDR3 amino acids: CASSWNGRAGGELFF. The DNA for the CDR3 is TGTGCCAGCAGTTGGAACGGGAGGGCGGGCGGGGAGCTGTTTTTT.

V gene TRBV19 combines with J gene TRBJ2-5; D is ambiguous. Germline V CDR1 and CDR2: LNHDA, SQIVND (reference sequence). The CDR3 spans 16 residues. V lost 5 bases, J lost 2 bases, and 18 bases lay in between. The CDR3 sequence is CASSLGLRYGQETQYF. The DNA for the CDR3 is TGTGCCAGTAGTTTGGGCCTTAGATATGGGCAAGAGACCCAGTACTTC.

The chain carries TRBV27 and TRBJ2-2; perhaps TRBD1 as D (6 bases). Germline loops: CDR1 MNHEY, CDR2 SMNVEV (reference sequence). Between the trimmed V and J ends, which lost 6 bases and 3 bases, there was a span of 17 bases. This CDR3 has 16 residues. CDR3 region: CASSEPGQGHTGELFF. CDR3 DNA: TGTGCCAGCAGCGAACCGGGACAAGGACACACCGGGGAGCTGTTTTTT.

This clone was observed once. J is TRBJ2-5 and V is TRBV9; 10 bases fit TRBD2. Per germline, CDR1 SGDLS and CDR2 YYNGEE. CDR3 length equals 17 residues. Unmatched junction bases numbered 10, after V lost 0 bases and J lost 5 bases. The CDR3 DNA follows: TGTGCCAGCAGCGTAGCTGGGATAGCGGGGGGCTGGGAGACCCAGTACTTC. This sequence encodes CASSVAGIAGGWETQYF.

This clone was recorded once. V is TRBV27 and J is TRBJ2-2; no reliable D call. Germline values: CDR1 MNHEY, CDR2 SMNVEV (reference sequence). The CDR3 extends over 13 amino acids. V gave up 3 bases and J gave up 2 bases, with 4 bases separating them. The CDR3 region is CASSFTNTGELFF. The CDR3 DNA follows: TGTGCCAGCAGTTTCACTAACACCGGGGAGCTGTTTTTT.

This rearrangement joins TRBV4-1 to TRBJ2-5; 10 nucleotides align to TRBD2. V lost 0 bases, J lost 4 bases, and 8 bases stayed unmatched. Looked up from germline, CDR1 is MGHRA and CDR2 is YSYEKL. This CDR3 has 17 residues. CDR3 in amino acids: CASSQDLSGGWGETQYF. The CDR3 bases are TGCGCCAGCAGCCAAGATCTTAGCGGGGGGTGGGGAGAGACCCAGTACTTC.